This T cell receptor beta chain derives from a study of CD8 T cells in Susac syndrome. RNA totalling about 0.45 to 1 ug underwent reverse transcription with random hexamers. The method of amplification for TCR beta CDR3 was immunoSEQ multiplex PCR, covering 54 Vbeta and 13 Jbeta. TCRdb re-derived calls from the immunoSEQ multiplex PCR reads in MiXCR, one entry per CDR3 protein. The sample consists of roughly 150,000 distinct CDR3 sequences, roughly nine tenths of them appearing once. TCR beta sequencing covered blood CD8+ and CD4+ T cells. TEMRA cells were enriched by FACS, and CD4+ and CD8+ T cells were negatively isolated. In regard to this clonotype: Its cognate antigen is unknown.

The CDR3 covers 11 residues. V lost 6 bases, J lost 4 bases, and 5 bases lay in between. Germline assignment: CDR1 SGHKS and CDR2 YYEKEE (reference sequence). Notes on the study in general: An acknowledgment was made by the study that its TCR sequencing and HLA analysis involved relatively few individuals.

The chain carries TRBV5-5 and TRBJ2-1; no definite D call. The sequenced material came from CD4+ T cells from PBMCs. The source is a human donor in good health. The CDR3 DNA reads TGTGCCAGCAAAATATACAATGAGCAGTTCTTC. It codes for CASKIYNEQFF.